This T cell receptor (beta chain) was recovered during a study of beta chain features in type 1 diabetes. As for the study in general: Sorted cells, 107,917,701 in number, were examined across all samples.

The CDR3 runs 17 residues. Trimming shortened V by 0 bases and J by 0 bases, and 17 bases separated the two germline ends. The germline gives CDR1 GTSNPN, CDR2 SVGIG (reference sequence). Expressed TCRB transcripts were sequenced after all isolated RNA was converted to cDNA. There were millions of reads on average in the naive, central memory and regulatory T cell samples. Clones were sequenced by immunoSEQ multiplex PCR, and TCRdb holds only the in-frame ones, with some missing. The sample lists approximately 200,000 clones, more than 9% seen once, with just under 0.035% in the top ten. Sorting based on CD45RO/CCR7/CD25/CD127/CD95/CD27 separated CD4+ naive, central memory, regulatory and stem cell-like memory cells.

This TCR was recovered from a young woman in good health. The sequenced sample consisted of naive CD4+ T cells from blood. The chain links TRBV30 to TRBJ1-1; D call uncertain. The CDR3 coding sequence is TGTGCCTGGAGTGTACGGCTTCCGGGTCTGATGAACACTGAAGCTTTCTTT. It is translated as CAWSVRLPGLMNTEAFF.